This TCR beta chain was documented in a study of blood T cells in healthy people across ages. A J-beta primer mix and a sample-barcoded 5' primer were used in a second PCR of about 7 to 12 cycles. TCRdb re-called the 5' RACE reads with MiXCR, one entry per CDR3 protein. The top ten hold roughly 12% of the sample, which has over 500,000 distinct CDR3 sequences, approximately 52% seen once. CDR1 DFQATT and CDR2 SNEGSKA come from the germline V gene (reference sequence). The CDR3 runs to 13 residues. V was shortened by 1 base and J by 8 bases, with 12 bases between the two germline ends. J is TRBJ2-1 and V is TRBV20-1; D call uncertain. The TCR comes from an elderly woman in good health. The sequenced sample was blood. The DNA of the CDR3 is TGCAGTGCTAGAGTCGCCACTCGCGATGAGCAGTTCTTC. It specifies CSARVATRDEQFF.